This T cell receptor (beta chain) was sequenced for a study of Ad26.COV2.S vaccination and SARS-CoV-2 variants. A note on this clone: Its antigen remains unidentified.

Treatment denoted: 15 to 20 received Ad26.COV2.S at low or high dose, single or two shots; roughly five received placebo; per-sample allocation not given. At day 63 after the first vaccine or placebo injection, samples were drawn. Study outcomes and limitations: Participants in the vaccine arm had higher spike-specific TCR breadth; placebo recipients had lower.

Sequencing was performed with immunoSEQ multiplex PCR; in TCRdb, only in-frame clones are kept and a portion is missing. The sample shows 350,000 to 500,000 clones, around nine tenths of them seen only once. Germline-derived CDR1 and CDR2 are LGHDT and YNNKEL (reference sequence). Trimming stripped 4 bases from V and 2 bases from J, with 18 bases between. This CDR3 has 17 residues. The chain joins TRBV3-1 (or the pseudogene TRBV3-2) to TRBJ1-5, with unresolved D. The starting material was peripheral blood, obtained in a trial of Ad26.COV2.S vaccine versus placebo. The origin of this receptor is a person between 18 and 65 years old who received the Ad26.COV2.S COVID-19 vaccine or a placebo. CDR3 bases: TGTGCCAGCAGCCCATCGATCTCCTCTGAGGGCAATCAGCCCCAGCATTTT. It specifies CASSPSISSEGNQPQHF.